Detailed here is one T cell receptor beta chain. This sample stems from a study of shared clonotypes between healthy human individuals. Several immunoSEQ plates held equal portions of the genomic DNA taken from each subset. When replicate PCRs were run on sorted subsets, they used about 200 ng DNA, around 33,000 T cell genomes. Profiled with immunoSEQ multiplex PCR; TCRdb holds only in-frame clones, not every one. The sample lists over 2,000,000 clones; roughly 93% were seen once. Selected positively for CCR7 and CD45RO-negative, naive CD8 cells excluded terminally differentiated effector memory CD45RA+ cells. Trimming left V 0 bases short and J 5 bases short, with 8 bases between. The length of the CDR3 is 13 residues. The germline CDR1 and CDR2 sequences are SGHTS and YDEGEE.

Sequencing was done on a sample of naive CD8+ T cells from PBMCs. This sequence was found in a young man in good health. Some clones in this sample may be carry-over from other donors' samples. The chain couples TRBV5-8 to TRBJ2-5; D ambiguous. CDR3 nucleotide sequence: TGTGCCAGCAGCTTGGCGGGTAGGGAGACCCAGTACTTC. It codes for CASSLAGRETQYF.